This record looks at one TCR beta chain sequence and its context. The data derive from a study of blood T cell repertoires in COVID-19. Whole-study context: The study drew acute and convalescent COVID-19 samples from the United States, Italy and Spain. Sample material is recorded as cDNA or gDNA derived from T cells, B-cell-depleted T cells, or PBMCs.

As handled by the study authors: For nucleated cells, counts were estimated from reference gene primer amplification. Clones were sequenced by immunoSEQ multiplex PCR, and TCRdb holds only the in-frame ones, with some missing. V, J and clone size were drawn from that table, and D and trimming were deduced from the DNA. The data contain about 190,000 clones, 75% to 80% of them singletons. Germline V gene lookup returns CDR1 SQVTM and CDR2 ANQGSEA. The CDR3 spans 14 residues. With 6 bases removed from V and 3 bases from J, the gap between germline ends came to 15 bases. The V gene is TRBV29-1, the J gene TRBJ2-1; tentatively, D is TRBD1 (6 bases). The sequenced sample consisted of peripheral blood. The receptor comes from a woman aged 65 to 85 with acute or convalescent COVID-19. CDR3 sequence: CSVVRGTVYNEQFF. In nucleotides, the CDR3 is TGCAGCGTCGTGAGGGGGACGGTCTACAATGAGCAGTTCTTC.